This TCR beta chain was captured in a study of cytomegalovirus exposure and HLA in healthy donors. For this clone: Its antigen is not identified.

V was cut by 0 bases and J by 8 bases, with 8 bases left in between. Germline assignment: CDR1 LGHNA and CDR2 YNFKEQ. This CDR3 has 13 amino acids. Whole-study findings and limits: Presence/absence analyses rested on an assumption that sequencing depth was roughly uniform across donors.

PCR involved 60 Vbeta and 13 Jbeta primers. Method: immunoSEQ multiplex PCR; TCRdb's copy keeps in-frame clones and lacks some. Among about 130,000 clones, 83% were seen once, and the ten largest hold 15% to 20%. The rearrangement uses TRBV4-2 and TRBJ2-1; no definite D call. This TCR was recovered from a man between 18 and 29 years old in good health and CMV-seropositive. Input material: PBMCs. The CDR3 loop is CASSQDYGYEQFF. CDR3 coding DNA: TGTGCCAGCAGCCAAGATTACGGGTATGAGCAGTTCTTC.